One sample yielded the 2 T cell receptor beta chains listed below, sequenced in a study of blood T cell repertoires in COVID-19. Sequencing was performed with immunoSEQ multiplex PCR; in TCRdb, only in-frame clones are kept and a portion is missing. The table lists under 300,000 clones, roughly 90% of them singletons. Sequencing was performed on peripheral blood. The source of these receptors is a man aged 25-45 years who had recovered from COVID-19.

This rearrangement joins TRBV10-1 to TRBJ2-3, with D possibly TRBD1 on 6 matching bases. V lost 3 bases, J lost 4 bases, and 11 bases lay in between. The length of the CDR3 is 14 residues. Germline CDR1 and CDR2: WNHNN and SYGVQD (reference sequence). The CDR3 region is CASSDHRDADTQYF. The CDR3 DNA follows: TGCGCCAGCAGTGACCACAGGGACGCAGATACGCAGTATTTT.

V gene TRBV18 combines with J gene TRBJ2-2, with 8 bases aligning to TRBD1. CDR3 length: 16 amino acids. Looked up from germline, CDR1 is KGHSH and CDR2 is LQKENI. With V trimmed by 6 bases and J by 5 bases, 11 bases remained unmatched. The CDR3 DNA reads as TGTGCCAGCTCCCGACAGGGGCAACGGTCTACCGGGGAGCTGTTTTTT. Translating it yields CASSRQGQRSTGELFF.